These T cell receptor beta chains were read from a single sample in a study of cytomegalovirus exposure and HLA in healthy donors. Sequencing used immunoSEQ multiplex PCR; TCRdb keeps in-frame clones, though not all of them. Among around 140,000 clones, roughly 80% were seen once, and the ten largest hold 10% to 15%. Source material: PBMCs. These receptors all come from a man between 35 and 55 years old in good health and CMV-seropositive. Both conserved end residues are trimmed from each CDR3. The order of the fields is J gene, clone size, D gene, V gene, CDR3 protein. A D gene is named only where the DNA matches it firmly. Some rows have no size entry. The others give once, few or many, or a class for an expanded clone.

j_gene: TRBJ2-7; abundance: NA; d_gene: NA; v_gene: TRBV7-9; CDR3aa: ASSSGTYEQY
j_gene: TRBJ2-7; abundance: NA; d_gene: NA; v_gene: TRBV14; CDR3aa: ASSQVLYYEQY
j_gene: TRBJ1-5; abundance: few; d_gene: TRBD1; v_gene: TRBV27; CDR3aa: ASGTGIRQPQH
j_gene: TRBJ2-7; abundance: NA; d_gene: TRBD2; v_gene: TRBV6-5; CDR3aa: ASSYSTGGTHYEQY
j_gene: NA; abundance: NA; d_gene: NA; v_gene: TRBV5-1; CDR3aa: ASSLGGGTATYEQY
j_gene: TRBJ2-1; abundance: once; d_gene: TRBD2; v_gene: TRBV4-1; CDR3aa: ASSLGLAGGNNEQF
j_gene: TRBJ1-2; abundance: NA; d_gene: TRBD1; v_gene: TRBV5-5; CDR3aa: ASSLTGGSNYGYT
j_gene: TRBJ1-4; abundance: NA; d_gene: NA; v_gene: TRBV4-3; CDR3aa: ASSLRGEKLF
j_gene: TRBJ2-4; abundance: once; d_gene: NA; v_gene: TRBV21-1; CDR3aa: ASSSKQIAKNIQY
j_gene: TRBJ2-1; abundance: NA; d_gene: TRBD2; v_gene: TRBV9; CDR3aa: ASSGGLGYNEQF
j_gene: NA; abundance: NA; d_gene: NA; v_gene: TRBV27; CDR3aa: ASSFARGAYEQY
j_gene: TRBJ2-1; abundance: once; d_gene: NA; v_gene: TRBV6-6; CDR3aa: ASSYLAAPESNEQF
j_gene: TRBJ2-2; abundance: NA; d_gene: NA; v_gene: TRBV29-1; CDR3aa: SVTQGSSESDTGELF
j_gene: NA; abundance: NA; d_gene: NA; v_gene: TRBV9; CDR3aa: ASSRRVGVGNYEQY
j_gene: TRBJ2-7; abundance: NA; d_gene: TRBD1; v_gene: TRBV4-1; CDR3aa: ASSQGRDSAYEQY
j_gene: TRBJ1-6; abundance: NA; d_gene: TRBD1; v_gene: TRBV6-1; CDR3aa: ASSGGQGIRYGSPLH
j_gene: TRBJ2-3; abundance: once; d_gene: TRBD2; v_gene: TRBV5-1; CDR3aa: ASSIWSLGGRGDTQY
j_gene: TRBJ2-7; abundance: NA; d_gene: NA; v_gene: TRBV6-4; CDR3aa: ASSEHPATEQY
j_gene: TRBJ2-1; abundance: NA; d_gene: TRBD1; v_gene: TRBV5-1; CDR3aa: ASSSEGGTGRYEQF
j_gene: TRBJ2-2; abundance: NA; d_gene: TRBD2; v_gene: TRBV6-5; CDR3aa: ASSTTSGRPGELF
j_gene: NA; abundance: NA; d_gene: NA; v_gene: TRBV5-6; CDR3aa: ASSREGGYEQY
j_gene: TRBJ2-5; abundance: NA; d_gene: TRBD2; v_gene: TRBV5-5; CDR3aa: ASKAGGPQETQY
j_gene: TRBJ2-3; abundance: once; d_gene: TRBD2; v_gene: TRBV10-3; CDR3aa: AISESERGITDTQY
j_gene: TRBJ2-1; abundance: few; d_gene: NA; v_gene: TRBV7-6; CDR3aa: ASSMGLLGGLYNEQF
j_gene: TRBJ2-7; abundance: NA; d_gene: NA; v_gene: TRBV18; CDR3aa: ASSPGGQSSYEQY
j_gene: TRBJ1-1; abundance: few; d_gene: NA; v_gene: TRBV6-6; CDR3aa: ASSGTAGGTEAF
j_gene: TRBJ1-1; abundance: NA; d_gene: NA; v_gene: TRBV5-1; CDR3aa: ASSLDRGMGNTEAF